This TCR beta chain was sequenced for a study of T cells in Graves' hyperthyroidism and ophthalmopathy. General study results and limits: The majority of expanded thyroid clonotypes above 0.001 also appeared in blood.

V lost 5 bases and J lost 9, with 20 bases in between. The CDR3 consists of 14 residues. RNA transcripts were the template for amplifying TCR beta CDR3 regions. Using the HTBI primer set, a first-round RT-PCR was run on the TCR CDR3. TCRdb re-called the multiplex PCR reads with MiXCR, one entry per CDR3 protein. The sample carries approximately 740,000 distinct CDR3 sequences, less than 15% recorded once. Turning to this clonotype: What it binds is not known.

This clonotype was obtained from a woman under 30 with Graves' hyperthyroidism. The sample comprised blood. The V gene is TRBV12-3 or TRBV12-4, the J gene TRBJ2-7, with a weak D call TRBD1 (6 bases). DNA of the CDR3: TGTGCCAGCAGTCACCGGGACACTAATTTGCGGCAGTACTTC. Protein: CASSHRDTNLRQYF.